This TCR beta chain appears in the sequencing data of a study of blood T cell repertoires in COVID-19. Sequenced by immunoSEQ multiplex PCR; TCRdb stores in-frame clones only, minus some. The table records tens of thousands of clones, about four fifths of them present only once. Germline values: CDR1 MNHEY, CDR2 SVGAGI. The CDR3 consists of 16 residues. Trimming stripped 3 bases from V and 4 bases from J, with 16 bases between. This receptor was obtained from a human donor in a cohort sampled during active COVID-19. Sequences were obtained from peripheral blood. The J gene is TRBJ1-5, the V gene TRBV6-5; TRBD1 might be the D (5 bases). The CDR3 DNA sequence: TGTGCCAGCAGTTATACAAGGCCCCGGGGGAATCAGCCCCAGCATTTT. This encodes CASSYTRPRGNQPQHF.